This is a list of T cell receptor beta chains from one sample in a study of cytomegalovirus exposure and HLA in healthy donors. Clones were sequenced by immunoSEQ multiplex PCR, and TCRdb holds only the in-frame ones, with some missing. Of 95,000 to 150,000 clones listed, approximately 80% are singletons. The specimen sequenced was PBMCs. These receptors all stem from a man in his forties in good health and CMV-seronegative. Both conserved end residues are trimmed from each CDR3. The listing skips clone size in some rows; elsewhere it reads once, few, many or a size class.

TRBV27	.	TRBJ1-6	ASSLIQGAGGSPLH
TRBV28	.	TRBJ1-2	ASSFWYFFVPGTGFVAYGYT
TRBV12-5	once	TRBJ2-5	ASAFTGPQETQY
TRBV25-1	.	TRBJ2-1	ASSGVSSYNEQF
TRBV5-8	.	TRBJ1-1	ASSLGQGVDEAF
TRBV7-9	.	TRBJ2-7	ASSRQTGVSEQY
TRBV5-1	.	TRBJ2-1	ASSSGQGSYNEQF
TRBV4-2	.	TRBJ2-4	ASSQNNLAKNIQY
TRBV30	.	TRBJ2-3	AWSGLAVDTQY
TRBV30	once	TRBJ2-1	AWSVERGRGQF
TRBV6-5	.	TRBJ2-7	ASSQGHGGEQY
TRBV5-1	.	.	ASSGQGALEQY
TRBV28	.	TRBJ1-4	ASSPLWEKLF
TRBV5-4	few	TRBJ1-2	ASSLADSSLGYT
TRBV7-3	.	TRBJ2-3	ASSKQPSTDTQY
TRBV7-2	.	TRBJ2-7	ASSPSGTAYEQY
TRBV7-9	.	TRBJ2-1	ASSPPFRASSYNEQF
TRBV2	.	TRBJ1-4	ATQPNQGTNEKLF
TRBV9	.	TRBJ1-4	ASSPRQTGDREKLF
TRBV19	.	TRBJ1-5	ASTPRANVNQPQH
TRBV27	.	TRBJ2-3	ARNTRRPQGADTQY
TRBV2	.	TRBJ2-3	ASRLAGATDTQY
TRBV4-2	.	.	ASSQEAGVRSEQY
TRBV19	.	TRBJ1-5	ATGDRGVGQPQH
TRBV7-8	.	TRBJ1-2	ASSPKRDGYT
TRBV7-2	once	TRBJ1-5	ASSQSTGGNQPQH
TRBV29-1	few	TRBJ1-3	SVLIGNTIY
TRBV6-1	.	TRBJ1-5	ASTRGEPQH
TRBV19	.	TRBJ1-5	ASRSPGTGANQPQH
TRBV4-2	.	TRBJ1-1	ASSQDTGQGYTEAF
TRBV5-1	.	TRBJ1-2	ASNTGTGFGGYT
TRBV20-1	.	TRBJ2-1	SAPRNEQF
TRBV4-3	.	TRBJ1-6	ASSQSGSGGYSPLH
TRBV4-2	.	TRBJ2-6	ASSQDLRGRSSSGANVLT
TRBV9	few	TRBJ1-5	ASSVGDGGPQH
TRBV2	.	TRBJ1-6	ASRPTESGSPLH
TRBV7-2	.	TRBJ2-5	ASSLPQGNQETQY
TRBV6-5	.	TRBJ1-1	ASSYGGGEIQAF
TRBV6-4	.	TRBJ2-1	ASSLGLAGRLNEQF
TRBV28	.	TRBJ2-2	ASSGWATGELF